This TCR beta chain appears in the sequencing data of a study of Graves' ophthalmopathy and Graves' hyperthyroidism. From RNA, the CDR3 regions of TCR beta chains were amplified and sequenced. In the first round, RT-PCR was carried out with HTBI primers, and a multiplex PCR formed the second round. TCRdb itself ran the multiplex PCR reads through MiXCR, one entry per CDR3 protein. The repertoire has 300,000 to 400,000 distinct CDR3 sequences, 17% of them found once; the top ten carry roughly 2.4%. This clonotype appeared many times. The CDR3 spans 14 residues. After removal of 2 bases from V and 7 bases from J, the junction contained 3 bases not matched to a gene. Germline lookup yields CDR1 MNHEY and CDR2 SVGAGI.

Input material: peripheral blood. The TCR originated in an adult woman with stable Graves' hyperthyroidism. V usage is TRBV6-5 and J usage is TRBJ1-5, with TRBD1 identical over 9 bases. CDR3 in DNA: TGTGCCAGCAGTTACCGGACAGGGGTCCAGCCCCAGCATTTT. As protein: CASSYRTGVQPQHF.